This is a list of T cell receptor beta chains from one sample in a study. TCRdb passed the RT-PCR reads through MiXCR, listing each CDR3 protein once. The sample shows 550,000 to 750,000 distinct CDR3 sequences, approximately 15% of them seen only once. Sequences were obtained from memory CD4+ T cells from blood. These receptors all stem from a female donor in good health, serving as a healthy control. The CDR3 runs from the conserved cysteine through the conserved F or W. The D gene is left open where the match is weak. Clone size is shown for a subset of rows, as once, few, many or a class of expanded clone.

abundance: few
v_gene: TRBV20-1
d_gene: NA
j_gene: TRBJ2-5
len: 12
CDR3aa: CSPRVGRETQYF
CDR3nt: TGCAGTCCTAGGGTAGGAAGGGAGACCCAGTACTTC

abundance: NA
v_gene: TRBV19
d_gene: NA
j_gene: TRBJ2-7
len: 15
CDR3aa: CASSFQGTPGNEQYF
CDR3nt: TGTGCCAGTAGTTTTCAGGGGACCCCGGGGAACGAGCAGTACTTC

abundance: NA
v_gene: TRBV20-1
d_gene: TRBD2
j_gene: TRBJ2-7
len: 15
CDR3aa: CSARGLQRDPYEQYF
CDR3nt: TGCAGTGCTAGAGGCTTGCAGCGGGACCCCTACGAGCAGTACTTC

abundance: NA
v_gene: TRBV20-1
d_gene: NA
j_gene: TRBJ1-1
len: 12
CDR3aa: CSAREVTAEAFF
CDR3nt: TGCAGTGCTAGGGAAGTGACAGCTGAAGCTTTCTTT

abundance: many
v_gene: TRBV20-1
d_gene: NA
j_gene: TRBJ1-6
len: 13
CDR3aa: CSARGVLDSPLHF
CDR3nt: TGCAGTGCTAGAGGGGTTCTGGATTCACCCCTCCACTTT

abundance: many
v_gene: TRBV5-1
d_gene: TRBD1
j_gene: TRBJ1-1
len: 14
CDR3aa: CASREGQGEAEAFF
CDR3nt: TGCGCCAGCAGGGAAGGACAGGGGGAGGCTGAAGCTTTCTTT

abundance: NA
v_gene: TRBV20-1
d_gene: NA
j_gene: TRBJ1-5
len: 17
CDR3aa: CSAPSSIGANSNQPQHF
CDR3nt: TGCAGTGCCCCTTCCTCTATCGGGGCAAATAGCAATCAGCCCCAGCATTTT

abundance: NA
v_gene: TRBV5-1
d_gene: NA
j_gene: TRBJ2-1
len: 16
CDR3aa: CASSLESGVDDNEQFF
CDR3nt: TGCGCCAGCAGCTTGGAGTCAGGGGTTGACGACAATGAGCAGTTCTTC

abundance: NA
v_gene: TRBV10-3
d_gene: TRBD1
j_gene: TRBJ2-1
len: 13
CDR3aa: CAIGGQAYNEQFF
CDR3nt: TGTGCCATCGGGGGACAGGCCTACAATGAGCAGTTCTTC

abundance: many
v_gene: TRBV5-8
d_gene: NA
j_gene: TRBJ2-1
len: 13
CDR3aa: CASSLKPYNEQFF
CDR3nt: TGTGCCAGCAGCTTGAAACCATACAATGAGCAGTTCTTC

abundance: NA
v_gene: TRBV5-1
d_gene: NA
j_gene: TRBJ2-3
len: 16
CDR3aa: CASKGLQNQYTDTQYF
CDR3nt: TGCGCCAGCAAAGGGTTACAAAACCAATACACAGATACGCAGTATTTT

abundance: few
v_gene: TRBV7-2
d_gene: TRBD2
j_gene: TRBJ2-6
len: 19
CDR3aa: CASSPRLAGPSSGANVLTF
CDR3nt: TGTGCCAGCAGCCCGAGACTAGCGGGCCCGTCCTCTGGGGCCAACGTCCTGACTTTC

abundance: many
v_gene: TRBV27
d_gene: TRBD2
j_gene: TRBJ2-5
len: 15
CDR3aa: CASQGLAGVGETQYF
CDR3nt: TGTGCCAGCCAGGGACTAGCGGGAGTGGGGGAGACCCAGTACTTC

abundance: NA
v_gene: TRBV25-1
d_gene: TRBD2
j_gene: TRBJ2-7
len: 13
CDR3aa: CASRGLAGYEQYF
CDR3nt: TGTGCCAGCAGGGGACTAGCGGGTTACGAGCAGTACTTC

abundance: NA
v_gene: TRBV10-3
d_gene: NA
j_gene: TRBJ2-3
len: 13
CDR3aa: CAISGLITDTQYF
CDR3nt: TGTGCCATCAGTGGACTTATCACAGATACGCAGTATTTT

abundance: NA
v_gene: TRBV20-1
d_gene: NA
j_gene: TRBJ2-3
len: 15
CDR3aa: CSAIGGTLSTDTQYF
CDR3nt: TGCAGTGCTATCGGTGGGACTCTTAGCACAGATACGCAGTATTTT

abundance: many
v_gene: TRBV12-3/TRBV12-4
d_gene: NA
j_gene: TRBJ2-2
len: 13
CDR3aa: CASRRGQAGELFF
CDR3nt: TGTGCCAGCAGGAGAGGGCAGGCCGGGGAGCTGTTTTTT

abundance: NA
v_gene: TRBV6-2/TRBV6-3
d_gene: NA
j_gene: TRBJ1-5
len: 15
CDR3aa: CASSYSIGVNQPQHF
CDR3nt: TGTGCCAGCAGTTACTCAATAGGTGTTAATCAGCCCCAGCATTTT

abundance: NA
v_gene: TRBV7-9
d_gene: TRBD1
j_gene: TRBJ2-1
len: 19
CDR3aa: CASRPGQGLLVGSYNEQFF
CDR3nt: TGTGCCAGCAGGCCGGGACAGGGGCTTCTGGTGGGGTCCTACAATGAGCAGTTCTTC

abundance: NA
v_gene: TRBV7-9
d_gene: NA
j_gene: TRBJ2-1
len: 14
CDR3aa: CASSLSTPGGEQFF
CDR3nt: TGTGCCAGCAGCCTATCCACACCTGGTGGTGAGCAGTTCTTC

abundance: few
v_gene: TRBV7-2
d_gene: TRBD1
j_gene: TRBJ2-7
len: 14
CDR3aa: CASTVRDRSYEQYF
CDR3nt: TGTGCCAGCACCGTCCGGGACAGGAGCTACGAGCAGTACTTC

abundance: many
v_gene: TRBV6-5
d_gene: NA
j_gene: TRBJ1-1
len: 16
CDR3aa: CASSYSFGRGNTEAFF
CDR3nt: TGTGCCAGCAGTTACTCTTTCGGCAGGGGAAACACTGAAGCTTTCTTT

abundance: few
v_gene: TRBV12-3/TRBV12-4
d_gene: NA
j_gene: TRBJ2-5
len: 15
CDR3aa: CASSLVQGKRETQYF
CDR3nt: TGTGCCAGCAGTTTAGTACAGGGAAAACGAGAGACCCAGTACTTC

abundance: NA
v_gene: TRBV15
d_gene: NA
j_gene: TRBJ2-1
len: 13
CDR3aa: CATSTAPRDEQFF
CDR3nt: TGTGCCACCAGCACCGCCCCTAGGGATGAGCAGTTCTTC

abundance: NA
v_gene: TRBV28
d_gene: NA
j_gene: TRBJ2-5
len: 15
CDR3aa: CASSWSRISKETQYF
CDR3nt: TGTGCCAGCAGTTGGAGTCGAATCAGCAAAGAGACCCAGTACTTC

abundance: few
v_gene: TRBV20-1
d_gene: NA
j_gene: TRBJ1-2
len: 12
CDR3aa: CSARQGQLLYTF
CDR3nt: TGCAGTGCTAGACAGGGCCAGTTGCTCTACACCTTC

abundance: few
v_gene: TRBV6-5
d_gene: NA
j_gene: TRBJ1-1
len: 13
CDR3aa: CASSYLGEAEAFF
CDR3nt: TGTGCCAGCAGTTACCTGGGGGAGGCTGAAGCTTTCTTT

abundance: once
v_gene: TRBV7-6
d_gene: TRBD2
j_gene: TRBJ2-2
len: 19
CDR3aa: CASSLVRGLAGKNTGELFF
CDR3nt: TGTGCCAGCAGCTTAGTAAGGGGACTAGCGGGGAAGAACACCGGGGAGCTGTTTTTT

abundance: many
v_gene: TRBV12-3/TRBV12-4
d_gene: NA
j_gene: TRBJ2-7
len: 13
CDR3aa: CASSLRQVDEQYF
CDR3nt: TGTGCCAGCAGTTTAAGGCAGGTTGACGAGCAGTACTTC

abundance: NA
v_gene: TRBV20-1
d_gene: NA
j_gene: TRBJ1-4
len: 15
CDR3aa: CSASETSATNEKLFF
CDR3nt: TGCAGTGCTAGCGAAACCTCTGCAACTAATGAAAAACTGTTTTTT

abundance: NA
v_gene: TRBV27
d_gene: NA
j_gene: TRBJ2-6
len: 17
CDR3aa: CASSVNSRTSGANVLTF
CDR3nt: TGTGCCAGCAGTGTAAACAGCAGGACCTCTGGGGCCAACGTCCTGACTTTC

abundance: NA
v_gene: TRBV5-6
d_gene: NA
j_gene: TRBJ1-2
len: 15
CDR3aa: CASSFLGGSNYGYTF
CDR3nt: TGTGCCAGCAGCTTTCTGGGGGGGTCTAACTATGGCTACACCTTC

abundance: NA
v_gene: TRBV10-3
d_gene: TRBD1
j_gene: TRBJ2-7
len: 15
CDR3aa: CAISDTTGDSYEQYF
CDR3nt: TGTGCCATCAGTGATACTACAGGGGATTCTTACGAGCAGTACTTC

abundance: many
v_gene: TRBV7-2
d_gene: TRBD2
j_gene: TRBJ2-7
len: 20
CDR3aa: CASSLGVAGLADLYSYEQYF
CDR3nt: TGTGCCAGCAGCTTAGGGGTCGCGGGACTAGCGGATCTATACTCCTACGAGCAGTACTTC

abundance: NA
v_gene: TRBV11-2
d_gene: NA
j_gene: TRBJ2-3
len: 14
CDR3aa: CASSQVVSTDTQYF
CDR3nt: TGTGCCAGCAGCCAAGTGGTGAGCACAGATACGCAGTATTTT

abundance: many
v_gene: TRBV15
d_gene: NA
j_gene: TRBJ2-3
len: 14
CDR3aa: CATSRADPTDTQYF
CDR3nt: TGTGCCACCAGCAGGGCAGATCCCACAGATACGCAGTATTTT

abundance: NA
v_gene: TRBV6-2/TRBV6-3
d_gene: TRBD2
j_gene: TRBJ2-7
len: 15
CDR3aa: CASSLKGLAVKEQYF
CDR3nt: TGTGCCAGCAGTCTAAAGGGACTAGCGGTTAAAGAGCAGTACTTC

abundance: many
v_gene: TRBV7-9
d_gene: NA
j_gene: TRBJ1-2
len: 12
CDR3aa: CASSLEGFGYTF
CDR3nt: TGTGCCAGCAGCTTAGAGGGGTTTGGCTACACCTTC

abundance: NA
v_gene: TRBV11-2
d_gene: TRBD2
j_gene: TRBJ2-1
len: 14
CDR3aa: CASSLATSVGEQFF
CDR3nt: TGTGCCAGCAGCTTAGCAACTAGCGTCGGTGAGCAGTTCTTC

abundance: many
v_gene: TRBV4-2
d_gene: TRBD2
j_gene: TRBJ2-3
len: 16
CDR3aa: CASSQEPSGSTDTQYF
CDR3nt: TGTGCCAGCAGCCAAGAACCTAGCGGGAGCACAGATACGCAGTATTTT

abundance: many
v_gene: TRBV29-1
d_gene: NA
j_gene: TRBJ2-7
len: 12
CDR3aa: CSAGRTTYEQYF
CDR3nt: TGCAGCGCAGGTCGTACGACCTACGAGCAGTACTTC

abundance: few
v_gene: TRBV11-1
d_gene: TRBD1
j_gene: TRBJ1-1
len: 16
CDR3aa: CASSWGQNLMNTEAFF
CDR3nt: TGTGCCAGCAGCTGGGGACAGAACCTTATGAACACTGAAGCTTTCTTT

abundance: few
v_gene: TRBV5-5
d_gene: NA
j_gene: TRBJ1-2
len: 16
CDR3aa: CASTRAVGGSNYGYTF
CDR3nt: TGTGCCAGCACTCGGGCCGTTGGGGGATCTAACTATGGCTACACCTTC

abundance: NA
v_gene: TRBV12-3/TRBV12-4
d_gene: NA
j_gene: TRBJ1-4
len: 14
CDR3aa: CASSSWGAEEKLFF
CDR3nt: TGTGCCAGCAGTTCGTGGGGGGCGGAGGAAAAACTGTTTTTT

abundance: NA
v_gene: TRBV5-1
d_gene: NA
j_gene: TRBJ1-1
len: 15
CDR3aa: CASSLEVSRNTEAFF
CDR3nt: TGCGCCAGCAGCTTGGAGGTTTCGCGGAACACTGAAGCTTTCTTT

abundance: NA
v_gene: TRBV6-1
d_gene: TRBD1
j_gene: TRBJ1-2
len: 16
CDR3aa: CASSDPRTGKDYGYTF
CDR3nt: TGTGCCAGCAGTGACCCGAGGACAGGGAAGGACTATGGCTACACCTTC

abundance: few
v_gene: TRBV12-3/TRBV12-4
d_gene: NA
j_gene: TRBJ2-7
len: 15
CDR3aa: CASSYYGGVENEQYF
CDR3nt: TGTGCCAGCAGTTATTACGGCGGGGTCGAGAACGAGCAGTACTTC

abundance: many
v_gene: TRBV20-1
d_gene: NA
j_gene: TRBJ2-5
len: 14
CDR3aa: CSATLLANQETQYF
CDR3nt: TGCAGTGCTACCTTGCTGGCGAACCAAGAGACCCAGTACTTC

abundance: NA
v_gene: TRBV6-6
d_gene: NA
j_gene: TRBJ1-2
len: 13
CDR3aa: CASSLHLNYGYTF
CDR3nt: TGTGCCAGCAGTCTTCACCTGAACTATGGCTACACCTTC

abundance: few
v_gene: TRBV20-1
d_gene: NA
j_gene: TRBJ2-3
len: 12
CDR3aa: CSARLQGLQEYF
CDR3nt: TGCAGTGCTAGACTACAGGGCCTTCAAGAGTATTTT

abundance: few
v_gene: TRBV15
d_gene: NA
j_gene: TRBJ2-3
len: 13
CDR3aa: CATSRDITDTQYF
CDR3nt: TGTGCCACCAGCAGAGATATCACAGATACGCAGTATTTT

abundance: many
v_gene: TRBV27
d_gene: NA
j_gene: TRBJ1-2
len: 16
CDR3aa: CASSRSPGPGGYGYTF
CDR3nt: TGTGCCAGCAGCCGGAGTCCCGGCCCTGGGGGGTATGGCTACACCTTC

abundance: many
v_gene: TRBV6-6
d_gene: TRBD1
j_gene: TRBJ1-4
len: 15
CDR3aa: CASSFGTGPNEKLFF
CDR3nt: TGTGCCAGCAGTTTTGGGACAGGTCCTAATGAAAAACTGTTTTTT